This T cell receptor beta chain originates from a study of T cell responses to AZD1222 COVID-19 vaccine. The study, taken as a whole, reports: Spike-specific TCR breadth and depth were elevated following two AZD1222 doses. White British people made up most donors, females outnumbered males, and clonal diversity was possibly underestimated.

Concerning this clone: What it binds is not known.

Profiled with immunoSEQ multiplex PCR; TCRdb holds only in-frame clones, not every one. The sample contains 95,000 to 150,000 clones, about nine tenths of which appear only once. Sequences were derived from peripheral blood, sampled 28 days after the second AZD1222 dose. This receptor was taken from an adult who received the AZD1222 COVID-19 vaccine.

This chain's CDR3 is CASSIMGHLTNTGELFF. The CDR3 bases are TGTGCCAGTAGTATCATGGGACACTTAACGAACACCGGGGAGCTGTTTTTT. The chain has TRBV19 and TRBJ2-2; tentatively, D is TRBD1 (6 bases). V was clipped by 3 bases and J by 0 bases, with 14 bases between them. Per the germline V gene, CDR1 is LNHDA and CDR2 is SQIVND (reference sequence). This CDR3 is 17 amino acids long.